This record looks at one T cell receptor (beta chain) sequence and its context. Its antigen has not been determined. It has no much larger one-base neighbor in the sample; base qualities were not kept. The method was 5' RACE. The listed sequencing device is Illumina HiSeq 2500. A second roughly 6 to 12 cycle PCR used a sample-barcoded 5' primer and a J-beta primer mix. A template-switch 5' adaptor carrying 12 random nucleotides introduced a unique molecular identifier onto each TCR beta cDNA molecule. At least 2.5 million CDR3-containing paired-end reads were obtained from each sample. The Mint cDNA synthesis kit, primed by a TRBC-specific oligonucleotide, was used to synthesize first-strand cDNA from all RNA. All cDNA was treated with uracil-DNA glycosylase and then went through a first 18-cycle PCR with the universal primers M1SS and BC2_uni_R. The original methods were these. For normalization, 1 million high-quality reads were randomly selected from each sample, with every read carrying a distinct molecular identifier. Instead of being binned into consensus sequences, reads with shared molecular identifiers were discarded. MiTCR, set to a Q25 quality threshold and the strictest error-elimination algorithm, was used for CDR3 identification, clonotype clustering and error correction. A nonparametric unseen species model with Euler transformation was used to estimate lower-bound total TCR beta diversity. TCRdb took the public reads, trimmed them with fastp at Q25, ran MiXCR for clone calling and kept in-frame beta chains. Records with the same CDR3 protein are collapsed into one entry carrying the most frequent genes and DNA. For this entry, the V and J calls and clone size follow TCRdb and not the study's own pipeline. For this sample there are 780,000 or so distinct CDR3 sequences; around half appear just once. The top ten clones comprise 40% to 50% of the sample.

The data are from a study of blood T cells in healthy people across ages (dated by TCRdb to 2015 to 2017). Study-level background: In model experiments, template switching captured about one uniquely barcoded TCR beta cDNA molecule for every two T cells. To track age-related changes in TCR beta repertoire diversity, the study relied on deep sequencing normalized with unique cDNA molecular identifiers. The donors were divided into four age groups: young (average approximately 17 years), middle-aged (about 40), aged (approximately 59) and long-lived (roughly 82). To avoid experimental bias, donors of different ages were randomly spread across the sequencing lanes. For two donors (one aged 18 to 30 and one aged 80 or older), the study analyzed two additional independent replicas of 1 million unique cDNA reads from the same blood draw. On the study overall, not on this receptor specifically: Estimates of total diversity based on one million sequenced T cells were regarded as lower bounds and as underestimates. Compared with the aged group, the long-lived group had more naive CD4+ T cells, fewer expanded clones and increased TCR diversity, suggesting age selection. Because profiling used bulk unsorted PBMCs, naive and antigen-experienced compartments could not be compared conclusively. Observed TCR beta diversity per million T cells fell roughly linearly with age, and a significant reduction was already apparent by age approximately 40. Because the CMV infection status of the donors was unknown, age-related changes in expanded clonotypes may potentially have been confounded. Observed TCR beta diversity correlated strongly with the percentage of naive T cells measured by flow cytometry.

Systemically healthy Caucasian individuals from Russia, approximately 39 in total and aged 6 to 90 years, were included as donors. Ten milliliters of peripheral blood were drawn from each donor into EDTA-treated Vacutainer tubes. Ficoll-Paque density-gradient centrifugation was used to isolate PBMCs, with at least 7 million obtained per sample. Total RNA was extracted from PBMCs with Trizol reagent, with at least 6 micrograms obtained per sample. For every donor, flow cytometry on a PBMC aliquot measured the percentage of naive CD45RAhigh/CD27high T cells. Including the terminal cysteine and phenylalanine, the CDR3 comprises 15 residues. The retained sequence is limited to the CDR3, 45 bases, with the frame set at the first base. V ends up 6 bases short and J 7 bases short, with an unmatched junction base count of 12.

This receptor was obtained from an elderly man in good health. The chain joins TRBV12-3 or TRBV12-4 to TRBJ2-7; 10 bases in the middle match TRBD2. Sequencing was performed on blood. For the CDR3, the sequence is CASRPNLSGGNEQYF. The nucleotide sequence reads TGTGCCAGCAGGCCCAACCTTAGCGGGGGGAATGAGCAGTACTTC.